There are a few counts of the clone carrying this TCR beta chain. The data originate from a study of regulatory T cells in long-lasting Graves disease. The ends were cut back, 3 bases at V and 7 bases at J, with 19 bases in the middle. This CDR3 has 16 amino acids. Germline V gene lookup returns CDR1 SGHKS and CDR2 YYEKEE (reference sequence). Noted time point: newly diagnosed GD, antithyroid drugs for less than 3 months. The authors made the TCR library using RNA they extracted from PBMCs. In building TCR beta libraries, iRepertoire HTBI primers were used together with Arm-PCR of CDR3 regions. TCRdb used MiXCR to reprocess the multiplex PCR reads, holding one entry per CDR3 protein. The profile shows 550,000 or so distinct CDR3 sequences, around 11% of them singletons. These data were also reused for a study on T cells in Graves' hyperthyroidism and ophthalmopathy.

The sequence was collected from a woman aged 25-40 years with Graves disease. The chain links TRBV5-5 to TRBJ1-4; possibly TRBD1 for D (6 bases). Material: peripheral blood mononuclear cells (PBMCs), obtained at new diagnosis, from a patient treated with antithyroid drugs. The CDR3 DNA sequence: TGTGCCAGCAGCTCCAACCCTAGGGGGGTTGCTGAAAAACTGTTTTTT. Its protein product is CASSSNPRGVAEKLFF.